These 10 T cell receptor beta chains were all obtained from the same sample, sequenced in a study of blood T cells in healthy people across ages. Next came a second PCR, run for about 6 to 12 cycles, which used a sample-barcoded 5' primer along with a J-beta primer mix. MiXCR, run by TCRdb on the 5' RACE reads, gives a single entry per CDR3 protein. The sample has fewer than 950,000 distinct CDR3 sequences; around half are singletons. Sequencing was done on a sample of blood. The receptors were gathered from an older man in good health.

At least ten counts were recorded for this clonotype. V and J are TRBV3-1 and TRBJ2-5, with 8 nucleotides matching TRBD2. Germline loops: CDR1 LGHDT, CDR2 YNNKEL (reference sequence). V gave up 4 bases and J gave up 1 base; unmatched junction bases: 14. This CDR3 comprises 18 residues. CDR3 nucleotide sequence: TGTGCCAGCAGCCCTACAACCGCAATTAGCGGGATCCAAGAGACCCAGTACTTC. Protein sequence: CASSPTTAISGIQETQYF.

This chain uses TRBV6-2 or TRBV6-3 with TRBJ2-1, with 12 bases matching TRBD2. CDR1 and CDR2 (germline): MNHEY, SVGEGT. The CDR3 is 15 residues long. The V gene end was trimmed by 5 bases and the J gene end by 10 bases; junction bases not matched to a gene: 9. Here the CDR3 reads CASSDLAGGLREQFF. CDR3 nucleotide sequence: TGTGCCAGCAGTGACCTAGCGGGAGGGCTTCGGGAGCAGTTCTTC.

V is TRBV4-2 and J is TRBJ2-1; D possibly matches TRBD1 or TRBD2 (6 bases each). V lost 1 base to trimming and J lost 4 bases, with 20 bases between them. Per germline, CDR1 LGHNA and CDR2 YNFKEQ. This CDR3 is built from 18 residues. CDR3 amino acids: CASSQGGVGRGLYNEQFF. DNA of the CDR3: TGTGCCAGCAGCCAAGGCGGGGTCGGCAGGGGTCTTTACAATGAGCAGTTCTTC.

The chain is built from TRBV15 and TRBJ2-2; D is ambiguous. Per germline, CDR1 LNHNV and CDR2 YYDKDF (reference sequence). The length of the CDR3 is 15 residues. V lost 1 base, J lost 3 bases, and 9 bases lay in between. The CDR3 sequence is CATSRGRVDTGELFF. CDR3 nucleotide sequence: TGTGCCACCAGCAGAGGCCGGGTCGACACCGGGGAGCTGTTTTTT.

This chain links TRBV7-2 with TRBJ1-1; weak D call: TRBD1 (6 bases). V lost 6 bases, J lost 4 bases, and 15 bases lay in between. This CDR3 region has 14 residues. Germline values: CDR1 SGHTA, CDR2 FQGNSA. CDR3 coding DNA: TGTGCCAGCAGGTCACAGGGAATTTCCACTGAAGCTTTCTTT. Protein: CASRSQGISTEAFF.

J is TRBJ2-1 and V is TRBV6-1; D is perhaps TRBD2 (5 bases). V lost 7 bases to trimming and J lost 7 bases, with 17 bases between them. The CDR3 spans 14 residues. From germline, CDR1 is MNHNS and CDR2 SASEGT. The CDR3 coding sequence is TGTGCCAGCACGGGCGGCCTACAGCGGAATGAGCAGTTCTTC. Translated, it gives CASTGGLQRNEQFF.

This chain connects TRBV15 to TRBJ1-2; no firm D call. With 0 bases removed from V and 4 bases from J, the gap between germline ends came to 15 bases. From germline, CDR1 is LNHNV and CDR2 YYDKDF (reference sequence). This CDR3 is built from 16 residues. CDR3 sequence reads: CATSRDKAYRVYGYTF. The CDR3 bases are TGTGCCACCAGCAGAGATAAGGCCTATAGGGTCTATGGCTACACCTTC.

The chain joins TRBV12-3 or TRBV12-4 to TRBJ2-1, with a possible D match to TRBD1 (7 bases). The CDR3 contains 16 residues. V lost 3 bases and J lost 10, with 22 bases in between. The CDR3 DNA sequence: TGTGCCAGCAGTTTCGGGGGAGGACAGGACCTCTACGAGCAGTTCTTC. Translated, it gives CASSFGGGQDLYEQFF.

The chain carries TRBV7-9 and TRBJ2-3, with D perhaps matching TRBD2 (5 bases). The CDR3 covers 16 residues. In germline, CDR1 is SEHNR, CDR2 FQNEAQ (reference sequence). Trimming shortened V by 5 bases and J by 2 bases, and 17 bases separated the two germline ends. In nucleotides, the CDR3 is TGTGCCAGCAGCCCAGGATCGGAGCGGTCCACAGATACGCAGTATTTT. Amino acid sequence: CASSPGSERSTDTQYF.

In DNA, the CDR3 is TGTGCCAGCAGCCAAGCTAGCGGGAGGTCGGCGTATTTT. This sequence encodes CASSQASGRSAYF. This chain links TRBV3-1 with TRBJ2-3, with TRBD2 identical over 11 bases. Germline assignment: CDR1 LGHDT and CDR2 YNNKEL (reference sequence). V lost 1 base to trimming and J lost 14 bases; unmatched junction nucleotides: 5. The CDR3 loop spans 13 amino acids.